This TCR beta chain came from a study of identical twins. Notes on the study in general: Cross-sectional statistics, not tracking of the same donors, supported the conclusions. Reduced insertions were recorded for abundant cord blood beta clonotypes, with no such pattern in memory repertoires. Within twin pairs, the out-of-frame alpha sequences they shared showed excess low generation probability.

Carrying unique molecular identifiers, the cDNA also gained a universal primer site through template switching. TCRdb reprocessed the 5' RACE reads via MiXCR and lists one record per CDR3 protein. The sample includes roughly 230,000 distinct CDR3 sequences, 6.5% to 9.5% of them seen just once. With respect to this clonotype: Its antigen is still unknown.

This CDR3 comprises 14 residues. V dropped 6 bases and J dropped 0 bases, with 12 bases sitting between them. Germline CDR1 is SQVTM and CDR2 is ANQGSEA. This sample was also put to use in a study of yellow fever vaccine responses in identical twins.

The chain couples TRBV29-1 to TRBJ2-1; D gene unclear. The origin of this receptor is a young woman in good health. The sequencing sample was made of CD8+ T cells sorted from blood. CDR3 nucleotides: TGCAGCGTGAGGTCACCGTACTCCTACAATGAGCAGTTCTTC. Translating it yields CSVRSPYSYNEQFF.